This TCR beta chain derives from a study of T-cell memory formation after mild COVID-19. Notes on this clonotype: Its antigen is currently unknown.

V shed 4 bases, J shed 5 bases, and the junction held 8 bases outside the gene matches. The CDR3 sequence is 14 residues long. Germline values: CDR1 SGHNT, CDR2 YENEEA. 5'RACE with constant-segment primers built TCRalpha and TCRbeta cDNA libraries with UMIs. TCRdb itself ran the 5' RACE reads through MiXCR, one entry per CDR3 protein. The data show 130,000 to 150,000 distinct CDR3 sequences, with less than 20% seen just once and around 2.4% held by the top ten. Study results and limitations: Pre-infection memory carried some responding clones, suggesting that cross-reactive memory joined. Balance between CD4 and CD8 was seen in clones contracting day 15 to 85, and a CD4+ lean was seen in later expanders. Shrinking CD4+ clones were chiefly CM and EM; CD8+ ones were chiefly EMRA.

The receptor was isolated from an adult woman who had mild COVID-19 (a few samples of this study predate the infection). Cell type and time point are not known. Sequences were obtained from PBMCs or a T cell subset sorted from them (not recorded which). This chain links TRBV11-3 with TRBJ2-7; TRBD1 agrees at 7 bases. DNA for the CDR3: TGTGCCAGCAGCTCGAGGGGGCCCCAGGACGAGCAGTACTTC. Residues: CASSSRGPQDEQYF.